One sample yielded the 10 T cell receptor beta chains listed below, sequenced in a study of T cells in Graves' hyperthyroidism and ophthalmopathy. From RNA transcripts, TCR beta CDR3 regions were amplified. First-round RT-PCR targeting the TCR CDR3 was performed with the HTBI primer set. TCRdb reprocessed the multiplex PCR reads via MiXCR and lists one record per CDR3 protein. The sample lists 490,000 or so distinct CDR3 sequences; over 45% were seen once. Sample: peripheral blood or thyroid tissue (not recorded which). The receptor source for this set is an adult woman with Graves' disease, either hyperthyroidism or ophthalmopathy (not recorded which).

The genes are TRBV29-1 and TRBJ1-1, with a weak D call TRBD1 (5 bases). The CDR3 has 13 residues. Per the germline V gene, CDR1 is SQVTM and CDR2 is ANQGSEA. Trimming stripped 8 bases from V and 7 bases from J, with 20 bases between. In DNA form, the CDR3 reads TGCAGCAGCCAAGATCCCTTGAGGGGTGAAGCTTTCTTT. Residues: CSSQDPLRGEAFF.

The chain employs TRBV20-1 and TRBJ2-5, with D possibly being TRBD2 (6 bases). The CDR3 has 14 amino acids. Germline values: CDR1 DFQATT, CDR2 SNEGSKA (reference sequence). Between the trimmed V and J ends, which lost 6 bases and 1 base, there was a span of 15 bases. The CDR3 loop reads CSARGAGSQETQYF. The CDR3 DNA reads TGCAGTGCACGAGGGGCCGGGAGCCAAGAGACCCAGTACTTC.

This clonotype was picked up many times. The V gene is TRBV7-2, the J gene TRBJ1-2; D might be TRBD1 (6 bases). The CDR3 length is 14 residues. Germline V gene data show CDR1 as SGHTA and CDR2 as FQGNSA. Trimming took off 2 bases at V and 4 bases at J, with 11 bases between the two ends. CDR3 loop: CASSLSGQFYGYTF. The CDR3, as DNA: TGTGCCAGCAGCTTATCCGGACAGTTCTATGGCTACACCTTC.

This clonotype was found a few times. V is TRBV15 and J is TRBJ2-7, with TRBD1 identical over 8 bases. The CDR3 has 15 amino acids. Germline-derived CDR1 and CDR2 are LNHNV and YYDKDF (reference sequence). The V segment lost 3 bases and the J segment 0 bases; nucleotides outside the gene matches: 4. This chain's CDR3 is CATSSRQGPSYEQYF. DNA of the CDR3: TGTGCCACCAGCAGCCGACAGGGGCCCTCCTACGAGCAGTACTTC.

In this sample, this clonotype turned up once. A much larger clone lies a single base off, so this may be a read error. This chain joins TRBV4-1 and TRBJ1-5, with D unclear. The CDR3 is made up of 15 amino acids. V was trimmed by 1 base and J by 6 bases, leaving 13 bases between them. Germline CDR1 and CDR2: MGHRA and YSYEKL. As DNA, the CDR3 is TGCGCCAGCAGCCAAGTAAGGGAATACGGTCAGCCCCAGCATTTT. Translation gives CASSQVREYGQPQHF.

This sequence joins TRBV15 and TRBJ2-7; 9 bases are shared with TRBD1. The CDR3 is made up of 18 amino acids. Germline-derived CDR1 and CDR2 are LNHNV and YYDKDF (reference sequence). V trimming: 0 bases; J trimming: 0 bases; junction bases outside the gene matches: 9. The CDR3 bases are TGTGCCACCAGCAGAGAGACCGTTCTGGACAGGGGCTCCTACGAGCAGTACTTC. Its protein product is CATSRETVLDRGSYEQYF. Looking up the rest from reference TRBV15 and TRBJ2-7 gives the full variable domain: DAMVIQNPRYQVTQFGKPVTLSCSQTLNHNVMYWYQQKSSQAPKLLFHYYDKDFNNEADTPDNFQSRRPNTSFCFLDIRSPGLGDTAMYLCATSRETVLDRGSYEQYFGPGTRLTVT.

The rearrangement joins TRBV20-1 to TRBJ2-3; 7 bases line up with TRBD2. This CDR3 is built from 14 residues. After removal of 2 bases from V and 0 bases from J, the junction contained 2 bases not matched to a gene. Germline V gene data show CDR1 as DFQATT and CDR2 as SNEGSKA (reference sequence). CDR3 nucleotides: TGCAGTGCTAGAACAGCGGGAAGCACAGATACGCAGTATTTT. It encodes CSARTAGSTDTQYF.

This clonotype was counted at least ten times. Relative to the germline gene, one junction end is altered; a read error may explain this. CDR3: CASSLEIGTPSF. The CDR3 DNA is TGTGCCAGCAGCTTAGAGATAGGGACCCCCTCTTTT. J is TRBJ1-5 and V is TRBV7-2; D possibly corresponds to TRBD1 (5 bases). Germline values: CDR1 SGHTA, CDR2 FQGNSA. There are 12 residues in the CDR3.

This clonotype was counted between two and nine times. The rearrangement uses TRBV20-1 and TRBJ1-2, with D perhaps TRBD1 (6 bases). V was pared by 6 bases and J by 7 bases, with 15 bases between. Germline-derived CDR1 and CDR2 are DFQATT and SNEGSKA (reference sequence). The CDR3 length is 12 residues. The DNA for the CDR3 is TGCAGTGCAAAGGCAGGGGCCGGTGGCTACACCTTC. The encoded protein is CSAKAGAGGYTF.

Ten or more counts support this clonotype. This chain connects TRBV5-1 to TRBJ2-7; TRBD1 is a possible D gene (5 bases). Trimming took 5 bases from V and 3 from J, leaving 9 bases between them. The germline CDR1 and CDR2 sequences are SGHRS and YFSETQ. The CDR3 sequence is 12 residues long. The CDR3 region is CASRTDSYEQYF. CDR3 nucleotides: TGCGCCAGCAGGACCGACAGCTACGAGCAGTACTTC.